Following are 18 T cell receptor beta chains from one sample sequenced in a study of cytomegalovirus exposure and HLA in healthy donors. The PCR was carried out with 60 Vbeta primers and 13 Jbeta primers. Measured with immunoSEQ multiplex PCR; TCRdb has only the in-frame clones, and not every one. The sample comprises 110,000 to 150,000 clones, less than 85% of which are singletons, and 4.3% rests with the top ten. Sequencing was carried out using PBMCs. The receptors derive from a man aged 18-30 years in good health and CMV-seropositive.

This clone was seen just once. The chain links TRBV27 to TRBJ2-7; 13 nucleotides match TRBD2. Germline V gene sequence: CDR1 MNHEY, CDR2 SMNVEV (reference sequence). J was trimmed by 4 bases and V by 5 bases; bases with no gene match: 2. This CDR3 has 14 amino acids. The CDR3 DNA follows: TGTGCCAGCAGTCGGACTAGCGGGAGTTACGAGCAGTACTTC. It yields the protein CASSRTSGSYEQYF.

This chain uses TRBV27 with TRBJ1-1; TRBD1 might be the D (5 bases). The CDR3 is 16 amino acids. Germline assignment: CDR1 MNHEY and CDR2 SMNVEV (reference sequence). With 5 bases removed from V and 4 bases from J, the gap between germline ends came to 20 bases. The CDR3 loop is CASSALNQGFGTEAFF. In DNA form, the CDR3 reads TGTGCCAGCAGTGCCCTAAATCAGGGATTTGGCACTGAAGCTTTCTTT.

The chain has TRBV30 and TRBJ1-2; the D gene is possibly TRBD1 (5 bases). The germline V and J ends were trimmed by 4 bases and 8 bases, with 17 bases remaining between them. This CDR3 is built from 13 residues. Germline V gives CDR1 GTSNPN, CDR2 SVGIG (reference sequence). In nucleotides, the CDR3 is TGTGCCTGGACAGGGACGTCAGCGGGCGGCTACACCTTC. This sequence encodes CAWTGTSAGGYTF.

The DNA of the CDR3 is TGTGCCAGCAGACCTGGGGACAGGGGATTGAACACTGAAGCTTTCTTT. Its translation: CASRPGDRGLNTEAFF. The J gene is TRBJ1-1, the V gene TRBV28; TRBD1 matches 10 bases. The CDR3 loop spans 16 amino acids. Germline V gene sequence: CDR1 MDHEN, CDR2 SYDVKM. The V gene end was trimmed by 6 bases and the J gene end by 0 bases; junction bases not matched to a gene: 7.

The chain carries TRBV28 and TRBJ2-7; 10 bases fit TRBD1. V gave up 4 bases and J gave up 4 bases; unmatched junction bases: 4. Germline assignment: CDR1 MDHEN and CDR2 SYDVKM. CDR3 length equals 14 residues. CDR3 amino acids: CASSWAGQGYEQYF. The DNA for the CDR3 is TGTGCCAGCAGTTGGGCGGGACAGGGGTACGAGCAGTACTTC.

The chain links TRBV19 to TRBJ1-1, with unresolved D. The V gene's germline CDR1 is LNHDA and CDR2 SQIVND (reference sequence). CDR3 length equals 14 residues. The V gene lost 7 bases and the J gene lost 3 bases, with 15 bases spanning the gap. The CDR3 DNA sequence: TGTGCCAGTATTGATTGGGCCATGGACACTGAAGCTTTCTTT. This translates into CASIDWAMDTEAFF.

The chain has TRBV4-3 and TRBJ1-2; D unresolved. This CDR3 region has 15 residues. V was cut by 2 bases and J by 2 bases, with 12 bases left in between. Germline values: CDR1 LGHNA, CDR2 YSLEER. The CDR3: CASSQSPAVNYGYTF. In DNA, the CDR3 is TGCGCCAGCAGCCAATCCCCCGCGGTAAACTATGGCTACACCTTC.

The V gene is TRBV19, the J gene TRBJ2-1, with D possibly TRBD2 on 5 matching bases. Germline V gives CDR1 LNHDA, CDR2 SQIVND (reference sequence). Trimming took 3 bases from V and 6 from J, leaving 15 bases between them. The CDR3 contains 15 residues. CDR3 nucleotide sequence: TGTGCCAGTAGTATTCCCTCCCCCAGCGGCAATGAGCAGTTCTTC. This translates into CASSIPSPSGNEQFF.

The chain is built from TRBV6-4 and TRBJ1-6; D not certain. V gave up 1 base and J gave up 9 bases, with 7 bases separating them. This CDR3 has 13 amino acids. Looked up from germline, CDR1 is MRHNA and CDR2 is SNTAGT. The CDR3 region has the DNA TGTGCCAGCAGTGACTTGAGTGGTTCACCCCTCCACTTT. This gives the protein CASSDLSGSPLHF.

The chain has TRBV30 and TRBJ2-3; tentative D call: TRBD1 (5 bases). V was pared by 0 bases and J by 5 bases, with 15 bases between. Looked up from germline, CDR1 is GTSNPN and CDR2 is SVGIG (reference sequence). The CDR3 has 15 amino acids. In DNA form, the CDR3 reads TGTGCCTGGAGTGTAAAGCAGGGCAGAGGAGATACGCAGTATTTT. Its translation is CAWSVKQGRGDTQYF. The whole variable domain, filled in from reference TRBV30 and TRBJ2-3, reads SQTIHQWPATLVQPVGSPLSLECTVEGTSNPNLYWYRQAAGRGLQLLFYSVGIGQISSEVPQNLSASRPQDRQFILSSKKLLLSDSGFYLCAWSVKQGRGDTQYFGPGTRLTVL.

J is TRBJ2-7 and V is TRBV30, with 9 bases lining up with TRBD2. Germline-derived CDR1 and CDR2 are GTSNPN and SVGIG (reference sequence). The CDR3 sequence is 14 residues long. The CDR3 DNA follows: TGTGCTTCCGTAGCGGGAGCCTTTACCGGGGAGCAGTACTTC. Translating gives CASVAGAFTGEQYF.

The chain carries TRBV6-4 and TRBJ2-1; the D gene is possibly TRBD2 (5 bases). The CDR3 covers 14 residues. CDR1 is MRHNA, CDR2 SNTAGT, per germline. V was trimmed by 6 bases and J by 9 bases, leaving 18 bases between them. The CDR3 nucleotides are TGTGCCAGCAGGAACACTTACCGGACTCCTGAGCAGTTCTTC. Translation gives CASRNTYRTPEQFF.

The chain links TRBV7-9 to TRBJ2-3, with a possible D match to TRBD2 (5 bases). V shed 3 bases and J shed 0 bases, with 10 bases lying between them. This CDR3 region has 15 residues. From germline, CDR1 is SEHNR and CDR2 FQNEAQ (reference sequence). The CDR3 DNA reads as TGTGCCAGCAGCTTCACCCGAGGGAGCACAGATACGCAGTATTTT. Amino acids: CASSFTRGSTDTQYF.

A word on this clone: This same CDR3 is encoded by further DNA sequences in the sample. The chain combines TRBV7-9 with TRBJ1-1; 9 positions match TRBD1. The CDR3 totals 15 residues. Germline CDR1 and CDR2: SEHNR and FQNEAQ (reference sequence). V lost 1 base and J lost 0; bases outside the gene matches: 0. The CDR3 reads CASSLGDRVNTEAFF. The CDR3 nucleotides are TGTGCCAGCAGCTTAGGGGACAGGGTGAACACTGAAGCTTTCTTT.

In DNA form, the CDR3 reads TGTGCCAGCAGCTTAGAACTAGCGGGAGCCGCAGATACGCAGTATTTT. Its translation is CASSLELAGAADTQYF. This chain links TRBV13 with TRBJ2-3, with 11 bases that match TRBD2. Looked up from germline, CDR1 is PRHDT and CDR2 is FYEKMQ (reference sequence). The CDR3 contains 16 residues. V trimming: 1 base; J trimming: 4 bases; junction bases outside the gene matches: 4.

This sequence joins TRBV7-6 and TRBJ1-1, with a tentative D call TRBD1 (6 bases). In germline, CDR1 is SGHVS, CDR2 FNYEAQ. CDR3 length equals 14 residues. V shed 1 base and J shed 1 base, with 7 bases lying between them. CDR3 sequence (DNA): TGTGCCAGCAGCTTAGGGACAGCGAACACTGAAGCTTTCTTT. Protein product: CASSLGTANTEAFF.

V usage is TRBV4-2 and J usage is TRBJ1-4; D perhaps matches TRBD1 (6 bases). The CDR3 totals 16 residues. Trimming removed 2 bases at V and 0 bases at J, with 10 bases between. The germline V gene has CDR1 LGHNA and CDR2 YNFKEQ. The CDR3 nucleotides are TGTGCCAGCAGCCAACCGGGACATCCAACTAATGAAAAACTGTTTTTT. Residues: CASSQPGHPTNEKLFF.

This chain uses TRBV10-3 with TRBJ2-1; 11 bases match TRBD2. Looked up from germline, CDR1 is ENHRY and CDR2 is SYGVKD. The J segment lost 12 bases and the V segment lost 2 bases, leaving 9 bases of the junction unmatched. The CDR3 runs to 15 residues. The CDR3 coding sequence is TGTGCCATCAGTGAGGGGGGACTAGCGGTGGGAGGGCAGTTCTTC. It encodes CAISEGGLAVGGQFF.